This T cell receptor (beta chain) is from a study of beta chain features in type 1 diabetes (dated by TCRdb to about 2018). With respect to the entire study: Patients and healthy donors did not differ in mean age, gender distribution, total cell number or subset yield. A total of some 110 million sorted cells were examined across all samples, and a strong correlation was observed between cell number per subset and RNA yield. The study compared TCRB repertoires of sorted circulating CD4+ T cell subsets between recently diagnosed type 1 diabetes patients and matched healthy donors. Regulatory and stem cell-like memory subsets were obtained from only 8 patients and about eight healthy donors, while naive and central memory subsets were obtained from all 30 or so donors.

Note on this clone: There is no known antigen for this receptor. Base qualities are not at hand, and no much larger clone is one base apart.

The entire amount of isolated RNA was reverse transcribed using the High Capacity cDNA Reverse Transcription Kit, so the sequenced TCRB transcripts were expressed ones. Deep immunoSEQ sequencing was performed on naive, central memory and regulatory T cell samples, with an average of around 3.5 million total reads per sample. Sorted cells were lysed in RLT buffer and RNA was extracted with DNase-treated RNeasy Micro or Mini kits, depending on cell number. To prevent cross-contamination, every cell subset was processed on its own, while patient and healthy donor samples were processed together. The immunoSEQ multiplex PCR was used to amplify TCRB sequences from cDNA, yielding 87-bp fragments that span the CDR3 region. The amplicons were sequenced using the Illumina HiSeq platform. On the authors' methods: Synthetic template baselines were used to correct PCR bias computationally, reads within Hamming distance 2 were collapsed, and singletons that could not be merged were discarded. By aligning reads against IMGT, V, D and J genes, CDR3 length, and insertions or deletions at six rearrangement sites were assigned. Within each subset, clonotype counts were normalized to sorted cell number, and only after that were true diversity and Gini coefficients computed with the tcR R package. Repertoire sharing was quantified using the overlap coefficient calculated on TCRB nucleotide sequences. As a proxy for the pre-selection repertoire, out-of-frame TCRB sequences from naive cells were analyzed. This is the immuneACCESS table as TCRdb keeps it, with only in-frame sequences that have V and J called. A part of the clones is gone; compared with another copy, unresolved V genes explain less than half, and the rest is unexplained. V and J calls and clone size follow that table, whereas D and trimming were derived from the DNA. For this sample there are about 230,000 clones; over 7.5% appear just once. The ten largest clones represent under 0.035% of the sample.

Summary of the overall study and its limitations: A moderate but significant shortening of TCRB CDR3 length was observed in type 1 diabetes patients in all four CD4+ subsets. Sequencing cDNA rather than genomic DNA could over-represent highly expressing activated cells, although activation and CD3 levels did not differ between groups. The naive, central memory and regulatory TCRB repertoires appeared to resemble one another more closely among patients than among healthy donors. At VDJ recombination sites, type 1 diabetes patients had fewer insertions and more deleted nucleotides, which implies abnormalities in thymic rearrangement. Shorter templates might have been favored by PCR, but patient and control samples were amplified and corrected together, so both groups would have been affected equally by any skew. HLA sub-analyses involved small numbers of individuals, so any influence of HLA type on TCRB rearrangement remained unresolved.

Each donor gave one peripheral blood draw, approximately 0.11 L on average, collected into heparinised tubes. A BD FACSAria II and a panel including CD45RO, CCR7, CD25, CD127, CD95 and CD27 were used to sort naive, central memory, regulatory and stem cell-like memory CD4+ T cells. Purity was above 95% for every sorted population. PBMCs were separated immediately by Lymphoprep density gradient centrifugation and were stained directly, without being cultured. So that batch effects would be minimized, each experiment stained and sorted samples in pairs, pairing one healthy donor with one patient. The specimen was naive CD4+ T cells from blood. The sample's cell subset or site label, decoded: true naive CD4+ T cells. The clonotype comes from a woman under 30 in good health.

For the CDR3, the sequence is CASSLNSGTNTGELFF. The DNA reads as follows: TGTGCCAGCTCACTAAATAGCGGGACAAACACCGGGGAGCTGTTTTTT. Rearrangement joined TRBV18 to TRBJ2-2; a stretch of 8 junction bases matches TRBD2. Trimming removed 4 bases from V and 2 bases from J; the gene matches leave 6 bases unexplained. The CDR3 numbers 16 residues from cysteine through phenylalanine. Of all the DNA, just the CDR3 is kept, 48 bases in frame from base 1. Per the germline V gene, KGHSH is the CDR1 and LQKENI is the CDR2.